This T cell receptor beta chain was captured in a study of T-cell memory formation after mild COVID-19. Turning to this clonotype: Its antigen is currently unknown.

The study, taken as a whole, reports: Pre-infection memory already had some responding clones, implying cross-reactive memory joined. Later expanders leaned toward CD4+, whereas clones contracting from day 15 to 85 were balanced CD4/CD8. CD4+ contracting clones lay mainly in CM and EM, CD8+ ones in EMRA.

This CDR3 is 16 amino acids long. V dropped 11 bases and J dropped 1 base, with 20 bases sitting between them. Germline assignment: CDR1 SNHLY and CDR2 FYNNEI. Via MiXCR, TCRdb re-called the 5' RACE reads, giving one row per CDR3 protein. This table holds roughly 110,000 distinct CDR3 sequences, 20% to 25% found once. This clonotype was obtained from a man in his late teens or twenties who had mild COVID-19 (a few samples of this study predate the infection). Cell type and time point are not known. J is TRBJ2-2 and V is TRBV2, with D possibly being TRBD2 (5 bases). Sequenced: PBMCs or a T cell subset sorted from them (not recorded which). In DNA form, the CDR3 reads TGTGCCGGTCGTGAAGAGGGAACGGTGAACACCGGGGAGCTGTTTTTT. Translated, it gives CAGREEGTVNTGELFF.